This TCR beta chain stems from a study of blood T cell repertoires in COVID-19. This CDR3 contains 13 residues. Trimming cost V 0 bases and J 15 bases, with 16 bases left between them. In the study's own analysis: Amplified reference gene primers provided the basis for estimating nucleated cell counts. Libraries were prepared by immunoSEQ multiplex PCR; TCRdb keeps only in-frame clonotypes and omits some of them. V and J calls and clone size are given by that table; D and trimming were obtained from the DNA. The sample lists approximately 280,000 clones, 75% to 85% occurring once. Material for sequencing was peripheral blood. This TCR came from a man aged 50 to 60 with active or convalescent COVID-19. The J gene is TRBJ2-3, the V gene TRBV12-3 or TRBV12-4; possible D gene TRBD2, 6 bases. The CDR3 nucleotides are TGTGCCAGCAGTTTAGCAGGTAGCGGCACAATATATTTT. Translation gives CASSLAGSGTIYF.